This T cell receptor beta chain was sequenced during a study of breast tumors, draining lymph nodes, adjacent tissues. Study results and limitations: Compared with basal-like, luminal-like tumors shared significantly more repertoire with nontumor tissue. Compared with lymph nodes, tumors were less diverse; compared with nontumor tissue, more.

Samples came from axillary lymph nodes draining the breast cancer. With respect to this clonotype: Antigen: not known.

This CDR3 region has 14 residues. V dropped 4 bases and J dropped 2 bases, with 13 bases sitting between them. Germline V gene lookup returns CDR1 SQVTM and CDR2 ANQGSEA. TCRdb reprocessed the multiplex PCR reads via MiXCR and lists one record per CDR3 protein. Of some 170,000 distinct CDR3 sequences in the sample, 25% to 40% were seen once. Specimen: axillary lymph node tissue. The chain uses TRBV29-1 and TRBJ2-3, with D maybe TRBD2 (5 bases). The TCR comes from a female donor with breast cancer. Some clones in this sample may be carry-over from other donors' samples. This CDR3 is CSVGGLTNTDTQYF. The CDR3 nucleotides read TGCAGCGTTGGAGGACTCACTAACACAGATACGCAGTATTTT.